The 17 T cell receptor beta chains presented below share a single source sample, sequenced in a study of T cell responses to AZD1222 COVID-19 vaccine. Generated by immunoSEQ multiplex PCR, the TCRdb table keeps only in-frame clones and is missing some. The sample consists of around 180,000 clones, 88% of them appearing once. The input for sequencing was peripheral blood, taken 28 days after the second AZD1222 dose. The receptors shown here come from an adult who received the AZD1222 COVID-19 vaccine.

The genes are TRBV28 and TRBJ1-5; D is unresolved. CDR3 length: 13 amino acids. V lost 8 bases and J lost 1, with 9 bases in between. Germline V gives CDR1 MDHEN, CDR2 SYDVKM. CDR3 residues: CASGLLSNQPQHF. CDR3 DNA sequence: TGTGCCAGCGGCCTATTAAGCAATCAGCCCCAGCATTTT.

The J gene is TRBJ1-4, the V gene TRBV5-1, with 9 bases lining up with TRBD1. The CDR3 totals 15 residues. Per the germline V gene, CDR1 is SGHRS and CDR2 is YFSETQ. Trimming at V came to 2 bases and at J to 10 bases, leaving 9 bases not matched to a gene. DNA for the CDR3: TGCGCCAGCAGCTTCTCGACAGGGGGTCCAGGAAAACTGTTTTTT. Amino acids: CASSFSTGGPGKLFF.

CDR3 nucleotide sequence: TGTGCCTGGAGTCAGGGAGGGAATGAGCAGTTCTTC. This sequence encodes CAWSQGGNEQFF. This chain joins TRBV30 and TRBJ2-1; 7 nucleotides match TRBD2. V dropped 2 bases and J dropped 7; count of bases not matched to a gene: 2. There are 12 residues in the CDR3. Germline V CDR1 and CDR2: GTSNPN, SVGIG (reference sequence).

This clone is a singleton in its sample. The V and J genes are TRBV18 and TRBJ1-4, with 7 bases that match TRBD1. Losses at the gene ends were 0 bases for V and 3 bases for J; bases not matched to a gene: 1. The CDR3 spans 15 residues. Per germline, CDR1 KGHSH and CDR2 LQKENI. CDR3 sequence reads: CASSPPGTANEKLFF. The CDR3, as DNA: TGTGCCAGCTCACCACCCGGGACAGCTAATGAAAAACTGTTTTTT.

This clone was counted between two and nine times. The V gene is TRBV14, the J gene TRBJ2-7, with 9 bases matching TRBD1. With V trimmed by 0 bases and J by 4 bases, 4 bases remained unmatched. Germline CDR1 is SGHDN and CDR2 is FVKESK. This CDR3 is 15 amino acids long. CDR3 nucleotide sequence: TGTGCCAGCAGCCAAGAAAGGACAGGGGTTTACGAGCAGTACTTC. Encoded protein: CASSQERTGVYEQYF.

The rearrangement uses TRBV6-5 and TRBJ2-2; 8 bases align to TRBD1. V dropped 7 bases and J dropped 5; count of bases not matched to a gene: 9. This CDR3 comprises 15 residues. Germline V lookup: CDR1 MNHEY, CDR2 SVGAGI. The CDR3 is CASKRQGARTGELFF. The CDR3 nucleotides are TGTGCCAGCAAGCGGCAGGGGGCACGGACCGGGGAGCTGTTTTTT.

This chain links TRBV7-3 with TRBJ2-7; weak D call: TRBD1 (6 bases). The V gene's germline CDR1 is SGHTA and CDR2 FQGTGA. This CDR3 comprises 13 residues. Trimming shortened V by 5 bases and J by 4 bases, and 12 bases separated the two germline ends. The CDR3 DNA reads as TGTGCCAGCAGCGCAGTCCAGGGGTACGAGCAGTACTTC. Its protein is CASSAVQGYEQYF.

The chain couples TRBV2 to TRBJ2-3; perhaps TRBD2 as D (6 bases). Germline assignment: CDR1 SNHLY and CDR2 FYNNEI. The V and J ends lost 6 bases and 0 bases respectively, with 19 bases between them. The CDR3 runs to 17 residues. Written as DNA, the CDR3 is TGTGCCAGCAGCCGACGTTGGGGGGAGGTTAGCACAGATACGCAGTATTTT. Amino acid sequence: CASSRRWGEVSTDTQYF. The variable domain in full, with the rest retrieved from reference TRBV2 and TRBJ2-3, is EPEVTQTPSHQVTQMGQEVILRCVPISNHLYFYWYRQILGQKVEFLVSFYNNEISEKSEIFDDQFSVERPDGSNFTLKIRSTKLEDSAMYFCASSRRWGEVSTDTQYFGPGTRLTVL.

The CDR3: CASSRVTSGRAHEQFF. The CDR3 DNA reads as TGCGCCAGCAGCCGCGTTACTAGCGGGAGAGCGCATGAGCAGTTCTTC. The V call is TRBV4-3, the J call TRBJ2-1, with TRBD2 identical over 11 bases. This CDR3 has 16 amino acids. V was pared by 4 bases and J by 8 bases, with 10 bases of the junction left unmatched. The germline V gene encodes CDR1 LGHNA and CDR2 YSLEER.

This CDR3 reads CASSSFDGISSGNTIYF. The CDR3 DNA reads as TGTGCCAGCTCATCTTTTGACGGGATAAGCTCTGGAAACACCATATATTTT. The genes are TRBV18 and TRBJ1-3; D gene uncertain. Trimming removed 5 bases from V and 0 bases from J, with 17 bases in between. The CDR3 consists of 17 residues. Germline V gene data show CDR1 as KGHSH and CDR2 as LQKENI.

This chain connects TRBV27 to TRBJ2-3; no clear D gene. Germline V gene data show CDR1 as MNHEY and CDR2 as SMNVEV (reference sequence). The CDR3 is made up of 12 amino acids. The V end was cut by 3 bases, the J end by 6 bases, with 7 bases between. CDR3 loop: CASSLYGDTQYF. CDR3 sequence (DNA): TGTGCCAGCAGTTTGTACGGGGATACGCAGTATTTT.

The rearrangement uses TRBV30 and TRBJ1-4; 8 bases match TRBD1. J gave up 8 bases and V 0 bases, and 8 bases lay outside the gene matches. This CDR3 comprises 15 residues. Germline V gene data show CDR1 as GTSNPN and CDR2 as SVGIG (reference sequence). CDR3 residues: CAWSVQGQGSEKLFF. CDR3 nucleotides: TGTGCCTGGAGTGTACAAGGACAGGGTTCCGAAAAACTGTTTTTT.

The gene calls are TRBV20-1 and TRBJ1-1, with D tentatively TRBD1 (5 bases). The ends were cut back, 3 bases at V and 11 bases at J, with 7 bases in the middle. The CDR3 is made up of 9 amino acids. Per germline, CDR1 DFQATT and CDR2 SNEGSKA (reference sequence). The DNA of the CDR3 is TGCAGTGCTAGCAGGGCCGCTTTCTTT. It codes for CSASRAAFF.

The chain is built from TRBV23-1 and TRBJ2-4, with D possibly being TRBD2 (6 bases). TRBV23-1 falls under the ORF class, with uncertain function. This CDR3 has 14 residues. Between the trimmed V and J ends, which lost 2 bases and 5 bases, there was a span of 10 bases. The CDR3 DNA reads as TGCGCCAGCAGTCAAGGAGGGGTGGAAAACATTCAGTACTTC. Its translation: CASSQGGVENIQYF.

The chain uses TRBV5-1 and TRBJ2-7; TRBD2 agrees at 7 bases. The germline V gene has CDR1 SGHRS and CDR2 YFSETQ. J lost 3 bases, V lost 4 bases, and 19 bases had no gene match. This CDR3 is built from 18 residues. This CDR3 reads CASSPRDSGLGPRYEQYF. The CDR3 coding sequence is TGCGCCAGCAGCCCTAGAGATAGCGGGCTTGGACCCCGCTACGAGCAGTACTTC.

This clone was recorded a few times. The rearrangement links TRBV5-4 to TRBJ2-1, with TRBD1 matching 7 bases. Losses at the gene ends were 0 bases for V and 4 bases for J; bases not matched to a gene: 4. The V gene's germline CDR1 is SGHNT and CDR2 YYREEE (reference sequence). This CDR3 is built from 15 residues. CDR3 protein: CASSLEQGNYNEQFF. The CDR3, as DNA: TGTGCCAGCAGCTTGGAACAGGGGAATTACAATGAGCAGTTCTTC.

The rearrangement links TRBV2 to TRBJ1-4; 10 positions agree with TRBD1. CDR3 length equals 14 residues. Germline-derived CDR1 and CDR2 are SNHLY and FYNNEI. The trim removed 5 bases at V and 7 bases at J, leaving 4 bases unmatched. DNA of the CDR3: TGTGCCAGCAGTAGGGACAGGGGCGGTGAAAAACTGTTTTTT. Translation gives CASSRDRGGEKLFF.